This T cell receptor beta chain was sequenced for a study of T cell changes during pregnancy in multiple sclerosis. The CDR3 runs to 15 residues. Germline V gene sequence: CDR1 MRHNA, CDR2 SNTAGT. V gave up 0 bases and J gave up 6 bases, with 12 bases separating them. The assay was immunoSEQ multiplex PCR, and TCRdb's table has in-frame clones only and misses some. Found here are roughly 58,000 clones, under 95% of them singletons; the top ten hold around 3.2%. V gene TRBV6-4 combines with J gene TRBJ2-1, with a possible D match to TRBD2 (6 bases). This sequence was found in a female donor with multiple sclerosis, enrolled in a pregnancy study. The input for sequencing was CD8+ T cells from peripheral blood mononuclear cells, taken in the third trimester of pregnancy. CDR3 in amino acids: CASSDSSGQGNEQFF. The CDR3 nucleotides read TGTGCCAGCAGTGACTCAAGCGGGCAAGGCAATGAGCAGTTCTTC.